Below are 14 T cell receptor beta chains sequenced from a single sample in a study of T cells in Graves' hyperthyroidism and ophthalmopathy. From RNA transcripts, TCR beta CDR3 regions were amplified. First-round RT-PCR of the TCR CDR3 relied on the HTBI primer set. TCRdb itself ran the multiplex PCR reads through MiXCR, one entry per CDR3 protein. The table lists more than 500,000 distinct CDR3 sequences, over 12% of them singletons, with approximately 4.2% in the top ten. The sample was blood. Every receptor here comes from a woman aged 35 to 49 with Graves' ophthalmopathy.

Comment on this clonotype: A much larger clone is a single base away; this may be a read error. The chain joins TRBV6-1 to TRBJ1-2; D is unresolved. CDR1 MNHNS and CDR2 SASEGT come from the germline V gene. CDR3 length equals 14 residues. The CDR3 sequence is CASNLGPPNYSYTF. CDR3 coding DNA: TGTGCCAGCAATCTCGGGCCGCCAAACTATAGCTACACCTTC.

This clonotype was observed a handful of times. V gene TRBV14 combines with J gene TRBJ2-5; D remains ambiguous. This CDR3 region has 13 residues. Trimming left V 0 bases short and J 5 bases short, with 7 bases between. Germline assignment: CDR1 SGHDN and CDR2 FVKESK. CDR3 DNA sequence: TGTGCCAGCAGCCAAGATGGTAGGGAGACCCAGTACTTC. Translated: CASSQDGRETQYF.

This clonotype was counted many times. This chain joins TRBV28 and TRBJ1-2; TRBD1 aligns across 9 bases. The junction had 8 bases not matched to a gene; V was cut back by 8 bases and J by 1 base. The germline gives CDR1 MDHEN, CDR2 SYDVKM. This CDR3 is 15 amino acids long. CDR3 residues: CASLQQGANNYGYTF. CDR3 nucleotide sequence: TGTGCCAGCCTACAACAGGGGGCGAATAACTATGGCTACACCTTC.

This clonotype occurred many times. The chain has TRBV20-1 and TRBJ2-7, with TRBD2 identical over 7 bases. The CDR3 covers 14 residues. Trimming at V came to 0 bases and at J to 6 bases, leaving 8 bases not matched to a gene. The germline V gene encodes CDR1 DFQATT and CDR2 SNEGSKA (reference sequence). The CDR3 reads CSARDRGGSGEQYF. For the CDR3, the DNA is TGCAGTGCTAGAGATCGCGGGGGTTCGGGCGAGCAGTACTTC.

Many counts were recorded for this clonotype. The chain is built from TRBV5-1 and TRBJ1-5, with 7 positions matching TRBD1. CDR1 SGHRS and CDR2 YFSETQ come from the germline V gene. The CDR3 consists of 16 residues. V trimming: 2 bases; J trimming: 0 bases; junction bases outside the gene matches: 5. This CDR3 reads CASSLQGRDSNQPQHF. The CDR3 coding sequence is TGCGCCAGCAGCTTACAGGGGCGAGATAGCAATCAGCCCCAGCATTTT.

This clonotype was detected ten times or more. The V call is TRBV11-2, the J call TRBJ2-5; TRBD2 might be the D (5 bases). Germline CDR1 SGHAT, CDR2 FQNNGV. This CDR3 is built from 16 residues. Trimming took off 1 base at V and 5 bases at J, with 17 bases between the two ends. Written as DNA, the CDR3 is TGTGCCAGCAGCTTAGGGGTACGGGAACTTGGCGAGACCCAGTACTTC. Translation gives CASSLGVRELGETQYF.

This clonotype was seen many times. The CDR3 DNA sequence: TGCGCCAGCAGCTTGGAGGGCACCCAAGAGACCCAGTACTTC. It codes for CASSLEGTQETQYF. V and J are TRBV5-1 and TRBJ2-5; D unclear. V was clipped by 0 bases and J by 1 base, with 7 bases between them. Germline V CDR1 and CDR2: SGHRS, YFSETQ. The CDR3 has 14 residues.

The sample holds a few counts of this clonotype. This chain links TRBV12-3 or TRBV12-4 with TRBJ2-2; TRBD1 aligns across 10 bases. The CDR3 runs 15 residues. With 5 bases clipped from V and 6 bases from J, the junction kept 6 bases outside the gene matches. For the CDR3, the DNA is TGTGCCAGCAGTCCGGACAGGGGGATTGCCGGGGAGCTGTTTTTT. Encoded protein: CASSPDRGIAGELFF.

This clonotype has ten or more counts. V gene TRBV5-1 combines with J gene TRBJ2-2; D is possibly TRBD2 (6 bases). This CDR3 spans 13 amino acids. Germline-derived CDR1 and CDR2 are SGHRS and YFSETQ. With 4 bases removed from V and 8 bases from J, the gap between germline ends came to 12 bases. CDR3 bases: TGCGCCAGCAGCCGGACGCGGGAAGGGGAGCTGTTTTTT. Protein sequence: CASSRTREGELFF. Combining the CDR3 with reference TRBV5-1 and TRBJ2-2 gives the whole variable domain KAGVTQTPRYLIKTRGQQVTLSCSPISGHRSVSWYQQTPGQGLQFLFEYFSETQRNKGNFPGRFSGRQFSNSRSEMNVSTLELGDSALYLCASSRTREGELFFGEGSRLTVL.

V is TRBV2 and J is TRBJ2-3; 11 nucleotides agree with TRBD2. The V and J ends lost 7 bases and 5 bases, in that order; junction bases with no gene match: 5. CDR1 and CDR2 (germline): SNHLY, FYNNEI. The CDR3 is made up of 14 amino acids. CDR3 sequence (DNA): TGTGCCAGCATGATACTAGCGGGAGTAGATACGCAGTATTTT. Its translation: CASMILAGVDTQYF.

J is TRBJ2-7 and V is TRBV6-1, with D perhaps TRBD1 (6 bases). The CDR3 contains 15 residues. Per germline, CDR1 MNHNS and CDR2 SASEGT. Trimming cost V 6 bases and J 2 bases, with 17 bases left between them. Written as DNA, the CDR3 is TGTGCCAGCAGAAAAACAGGGTTGGATACCTACGAGCAGTACTTC. It translates to CASRKTGLDTYEQYF.

The V gene is TRBV11-2, the J gene TRBJ2-7; no clear D gene. Germline V gives CDR1 SGHAT, CDR2 FQNNGV. Between the trimmed V and J ends, which lost 3 bases and 0 bases, there was a span of 24 bases. This CDR3 has 19 amino acids. The DNA for the CDR3 is TGTGCCAGCAGCTTCCCCTTGGGTAGCCCCGACTCGCTCTCCTACGAGCAGTACTTC. It translates to CASSFPLGSPDSLSYEQYF.

This clonotype was seen many times. Germline and junction disagree at one end, which may indicate a read error. DNA of the CDR3: TGTGCCAGCAGTTTTGATGGGGCGCGGGGCTTC. Its protein product is CASSFDGARGF. The chain combines TRBV12-3 or TRBV12-4 with TRBJ1-2; the D gene is possibly TRBD1 (5 bases). The CDR3 sequence is 11 residues long.

In its sample, this clonotype was seen many times. The J gene is TRBJ2-7, the V gene TRBV7-9; D is unresolved. V was pared by 4 bases and J by 0 bases, with 13 bases between. CDR3 size: 15 residues. Germline CDR1 is SEHNR and CDR2 is FQNEAQ (reference sequence). The CDR3, as DNA: TGTGCCAGCAGCTCCTCCGTTGGGTTCTCCTACGAGCAGTACTTC. Encoded protein: CASSSSVGFSYEQYF.